Sequencing of this TCR beta chain was carried out in a study of cytomegalovirus exposure and HLA in healthy donors. The study, taken as a whole, reports: A later look showed TCR association rates differing by HLA locus, highest for DRB1 and lowest for HLA-C.

The CDR3 loop spans 16 amino acids. Per germline, CDR1 MDHEN and CDR2 SYDVKM. The germline V and J ends were trimmed by 7 bases and 0 bases, with 16 bases remaining between them. It was with 60 Vbeta and 13 Jbeta primers that the PCR ran. Some clones are missing from TCRdb's copy, which holds only in-frame ones; the method was immunoSEQ multiplex PCR. Found here are about 160,000 clones, 80% to 90% of them singletons; the top ten hold roughly 0.75%. This clone has only one observation. Its antigen is currently unknown. Sequencing was done on a sample of PBMCs. This clonotype originated in a woman between 18 and 30 years old in good health and CMV-seronegative. V is TRBV28 and J is TRBJ2-4; D is possibly TRBD2 (5 bases). CDR3: CASKDRRALAKNIQYF. The CDR3 DNA reads TGTGCCAGCAAAGATCGGCGGGCACTAGCCAAAAACATTCAGTACTTC.